The sequence of this T cell receptor (beta chain) was determined in a study of blood T cell repertoires in COVID-19. In the study overall: The origin of the acute and convalescent COVID-19 samples was the United States, Italy and Spain. Sample material is recorded as cDNA or gDNA derived from T cells, B-cell-depleted T cells, or PBMCs.

In the original analysis: Reference gene primer amplification gave nucleated cell count estimates. Some clones are missing from TCRdb's copy, which holds only in-frame ones; the method was immunoSEQ multiplex PCR. The V and J calls and clone size come from that table; D and trimming were worked out from the DNA. The sample carries tens of thousands of clones, roughly 90% recorded once. This CDR3 contains 14 residues. CDR1 and CDR2 from the germline V gene are MNHEY and SMNVEV (reference sequence). Trimming removed 3 bases from V and 8 bases from J, with 16 bases in between. The receptor was isolated from a man aged 50 or older with acute or convalescent COVID-19. The V gene is TRBV27, the J gene TRBJ1-2; D is undetermined. Source material: peripheral blood. CDR3 nucleotide sequence: TGTGCCAGCAGTTTGGCGGGGAATTGGAGAGGCTACACCTTC. This encodes CASSLAGNWRGYTF.